This T cell receptor beta chain is drawn from a study of cytomegalovirus exposure and HLA in healthy donors. Study-level findings and limits: One later analysis reportedly identified an Asian-associated ancestry cluster that showed fewer N-insertions than the approximately 700-donor mean.

The V gene's germline CDR1 is MNHNS and CDR2 SASEGT. The CDR3 spans 14 residues. V was shortened by 7 bases and J by 8 bases, with 18 bases between the two germline ends. PCR used 60 Vbeta primers and 13 Jbeta primers. This table comes from immunoSEQ multiplex PCR, and its TCRdb copy is limited to in-frame clones, with some not included. The data hold 95,000 to 120,000 clones, with 65% to 85% observed a single time. For this clone: Its matching antigen is unknown.

The chain is built from TRBV6-1 and TRBJ2-1; D is perhaps TRBD2 (7 bases). The TCR comes from a woman under 40 in good health and CMV-seropositive. Input material: PBMCs. CDR3 bases: TGTGCCAGCAATTCAAGGGGGGGCCGGGATGAGCAGTTCTTC. It encodes CASNSRGGRDEQFF.